The 20 T cell receptor beta chains given below trace back to one sample, sequenced in a study of blood T cell repertoires in COVID-19. The data were produced by immunoSEQ multiplex PCR, yet TCRdb's version contains in-frame clones alone and is incomplete. The data hold hundreds of thousands of clones, with around 85% observed a single time. Specimen: PBMCs or T cells enriched from blood (not recorded which). The receptors were gathered from a woman aged 50 to 60 who had recovered from COVID-19.

V gene TRBV18 combines with J gene TRBJ2-3; D uncertain. The germline V gene encodes CDR1 KGHSH and CDR2 LQKENI. The CDR3 is 13 amino acids. V shed 3 bases and J shed 0 bases, with 4 bases lying between them. DNA of the CDR3: TGTGCCAGCTCACCGACTAGCACAGATACGCAGTATTTT. It codes for CASSPTSTDTQYF.

The rearrangement uses TRBV27 and TRBJ1-2; the D is unclear. This CDR3 region has 12 residues. V was pared by 6 bases and J by 6 bases, with 11 bases between. Germline CDR1 reads MNHEY; CDR2 reads SMNVEV (reference sequence). This CDR3 reads CASRTYPDGYTF. CDR3 bases: TGTGCCAGCAGAACATACCCAGATGGCTACACCTTC.

This clone was picked up one time. The V call is TRBV19, the J call TRBJ1-1; the D is unclear. The CDR3 length is 15 residues. The ends were cut back, 3 bases at V and 5 bases at J, with 16 bases in the middle. CDR1 LNHDA and CDR2 SQIVND come from the germline V gene (reference sequence). The CDR3 region is CASSISNPGGTEAFF. The DNA of the CDR3 is TGTGCCAGTAGTATCAGCAACCCTGGCGGAACTGAAGCTTTCTTT.

The rearrangement uses TRBV29-1 and TRBJ2-7, with TRBD1 identical over 12 bases. This CDR3 comprises 14 residues. Trimming took 5 bases from V and 5 from J; bases not matched to a gene: 7. CDR1 SQVTM and CDR2 ANQGSEA come from the germline V gene. CDR3 loop: CSVKTGQGAHEQYF. As DNA, the CDR3 is TGCAGCGTTAAAACGGGACAGGGGGCCCACGAGCAGTACTTC.

V usage is TRBV15 and J usage is TRBJ1-5; D gene unclear. Germline assignment: CDR1 LNHNV and CDR2 YYDKDF (reference sequence). There are 13 residues in the CDR3. V lost 0 bases, J lost 7 bases, and 7 bases lay in between. The CDR3 loop reads CATSRDTRQPQHF. CDR3 in DNA: TGTGCCACCAGCAGAGATACTAGGCAGCCCCAGCATTTT.

The V gene is TRBV5-5, the J gene TRBJ2-1; 11 bases are shared with TRBD2. CDR1 and CDR2 (germline): SGHKS, YYEKEE (reference sequence). This CDR3 has 14 amino acids. The V segment lost 0 bases and the J segment 13 bases; nucleotides outside the gene matches: 6. CDR3 sequence reads: CASSLALAGVEQFF. Written as DNA, the CDR3 is TGTGCCAGCAGCTTGGCACTAGCGGGGGTAGAACAGTTCTTC.

This chain joins TRBV3-1 (or the pseudogene TRBV3-2) and TRBJ2-7; 7 bases match TRBD2. CDR3 length equals 18 residues. Germline CDR1 and CDR2: LGHDT and YNNKEL (reference sequence). The J segment lost 0 bases and the V segment lost 4 bases, leaving 15 bases of the junction unmatched. The CDR3 nucleotides are TGTGCCAGCAGCCGATCCCCCGGATCTAGCGGAATCTCCTACGAGCAGTACTTC. Translated: CASSRSPGSSGISYEQYF.

This rearrangement joins TRBV5-4 to TRBJ1-2, with 7 bases identical to TRBD1. The V gene end was trimmed by 4 bases and the J gene end by 5 bases; junction bases not matched to a gene: 8. Germline CDR1 and CDR2: SGHNT and YYREEE (reference sequence). This CDR3 is built from 14 residues. The CDR3 DNA reads TGTGCCAGCAGCCCGGGACAGCGAGGGTATGGCTACACCTTC. It specifies CASSPGQRGYGYTF.

This chain uses TRBV7-6 with TRBJ1-2; 7 bases map to TRBD1. The CDR3 runs 13 residues. Germline V lookup: CDR1 SGHVS, CDR2 FNYEAQ. The V and J ends lost 6 bases and 3 bases, in that order; junction bases with no gene match: 4. Here the CDR3 reads CASSDREDYGYTF. In DNA form, the CDR3 reads TGTGCCAGCAGTGACAGGGAGGACTATGGCTACACCTTC. The full variable domain, with the rest looked up from reference TRBV7-6 and TRBJ1-2, is GAGVSQSPRYKVTKRGQDVALRCDPISGHVSLYWYRQALGQGPEFLTYFNYEAQQDKSGLPNDRFSAERPEGSISTLTIQRTEQRDSAMYRCASSDREDYGYTFGSGTRLTVV.

The chain employs TRBV28 and TRBJ1-3, with D hard to call. V lost 6 bases, J lost 0 bases, and 12 bases lay in between. This CDR3 has 15 residues. Looked up from germline, CDR1 is MDHEN and CDR2 is SYDVKM. The CDR3 loop reads CASRSDSSSGNTIYF. As DNA, the CDR3 is TGTGCCAGCAGATCTGATTCGAGCTCTGGAAACACCATATATTTT.

The V and J genes are TRBV5-1 and TRBJ1-4; D might be TRBD1 (5 bases). The length of the CDR3 is 14 residues. The germline V and J ends were trimmed by 4 bases and 3 bases, with 10 bases remaining between them. The germline gives CDR1 SGHRS, CDR2 YFSETQ. CDR3 sequence (DNA): TGCGCCAGCAGCGCCGACAGACCTAATGAAAAACTGTTTTTT. Translation: CASSADRPNEKLFF.

This chain joins TRBV7-9 and TRBJ1-5; a possible D gene is TRBD1 (5 bases). Germline-derived CDR1 and CDR2 are SEHNR and FQNEAQ (reference sequence). The V end lost 4 bases, the J end lost 3 bases, and 10 bases lay between the germline ends. CDR3 length equals 14 residues. In DNA, the CDR3 is TGTGCCAGCAGCTGGGGACTGAACAATCAGCCCCAGCATTTT. This translates into CASSWGLNNQPQHF.

This chain uses TRBV5-5 with TRBJ1-5; D gene uncertain. This CDR3 has 16 residues. V lost 2 bases, J lost 1 base, and 13 bases lay in between. In germline, CDR1 is SGHKS, CDR2 YYEKEE (reference sequence). DNA for the CDR3: TGTGCCAGCAGCTTCTCCAGCGCCCTCAGCAATCAGCCCCAGCATTTT. Encoded protein: CASSFSSALSNQPQHF.

The chain recombines TRBV19 with TRBJ2-7; 10 bases line up with TRBD1. V trimming: 3 bases; J trimming: 4 bases; junction bases outside the gene matches: 6. Germline V gives CDR1 LNHDA, CDR2 SQIVND (reference sequence). The CDR3 covers 15 residues. This CDR3 reads CASSIGQGVRYEQYF. As DNA, the CDR3 is TGTGCCAGTAGTATCGGACAGGGGGTTAGGTACGAGCAGTACTTC.

V is TRBV28 and J is TRBJ1-1; D call uncertain. The V end lost 3 bases, the J end lost 4 bases, and 6 bases lay between the germline ends. This CDR3 has 12 amino acids. Germline CDR1 is MDHEN and CDR2 is SYDVKM. CDR3 sequence: CASSLSVTEAFF. CDR3 in DNA: TGTGCCAGCAGTTTGTCGGTCACTGAAGCTTTCTTT.

The rearrangement uses TRBV29-1 and TRBJ2-1, with 14 nucleotides matching TRBD2. Germline assignment: CDR1 SQVTM and CDR2 ANQGSEA. With V trimmed by 4 bases and J by 2 bases, 10 bases remained unmatched. The CDR3 is 18 amino acids. For the CDR3, the DNA is TGCAGCGTTGGGGGACCGGGACTAGCGGGGGATCCCTACAATGAGCAGTTCTTC. This codes for CSVGGPGLAGDPYNEQFF.

The V call is TRBV7-9, the J call TRBJ2-1; tentative D call: TRBD2 (5 bases). The V gene's germline CDR1 is SEHNR and CDR2 FQNEAQ (reference sequence). The ends were cut back, 3 bases at V and 0 bases at J, with 6 bases in the middle. CDR3 length: 14 amino acids. The DNA for the CDR3 is TGTGCCAGCAGCTTGGGGAGCTCCTACAATGAGCAGTTCTTC. Protein sequence: CASSLGSSYNEQFF.

The V and J genes are TRBV2 and TRBJ2-7; TRBD2 is a possible D gene (5 bases). V lost 0 bases, J lost 3 bases, and 15 bases lay in between. The CDR3 is 16 residues long. Germline lookup yields CDR1 SNHLY and CDR2 FYNNEI. The CDR3 spells CASSEAMRVTYYEQYF. CDR3 sequence (DNA): TGTGCCAGCAGTGAAGCGATGAGGGTGACCTACTACGAGCAGTACTTC.

This rearrangement joins TRBV4-2 to TRBJ1-1, with 8 bases matching TRBD1. V shed 4 bases, J shed 5 bases, and the junction held 6 bases outside the gene matches. Germline V gene lookup returns CDR1 LGHNA and CDR2 YNFKEQ. This CDR3 spans 14 amino acids. CDR3: CASSPDRGGTEAFF. CDR3 coding DNA: TGTGCCAGCAGCCCCGACAGGGGAGGGACTGAAGCTTTCTTT.

The rearrangement joins TRBV28 to TRBJ2-7, with TRBD2 matching 8 bases. V was pared by 2 bases and J by 4 bases, with 7 bases of the junction left unmatched. Per the germline V gene, CDR1 is MDHEN and CDR2 is SYDVKM. This CDR3 region has 15 residues. The CDR3 here is CASSLMRASGYEQYF. CDR3 DNA sequence: TGTGCCAGCAGTTTAATGAGGGCTAGCGGGTACGAGCAGTACTTC. The complete variable domain, with remaining parts taken from reference TRBV28 and TRBJ2-7, reads DVKVTQSSRYLVKRTGEKVFLECVQDMDHENMFWYRQDPGLGLRLIYFSYDVKMKEKGDIPEGYSVSREKKERFSLILESASTNQTSMYLCASSLMRASGYEQYFGPGTRLTVT.